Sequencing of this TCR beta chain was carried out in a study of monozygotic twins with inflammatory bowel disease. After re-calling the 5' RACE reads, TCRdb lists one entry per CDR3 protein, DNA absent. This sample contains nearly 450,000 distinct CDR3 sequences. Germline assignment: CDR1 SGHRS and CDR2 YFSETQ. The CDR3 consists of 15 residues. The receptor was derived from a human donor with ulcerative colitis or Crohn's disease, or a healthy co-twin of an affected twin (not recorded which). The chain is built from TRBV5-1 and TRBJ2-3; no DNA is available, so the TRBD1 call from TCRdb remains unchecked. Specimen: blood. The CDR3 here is CASSAGQGSTDTQYF.